This TCR beta chain is from a study of T-cell reconstitution after alpha-beta-depleted transplantation in children. CDR1 is DFQATT, CDR2 SNEGSKA, per germline (reference sequence). V lost 2 bases, J lost 2 bases, and 6 bases stayed unmatched. This CDR3 comprises 15 residues. Researchers prepared the TCRbeta library using unique molecular identifiers, the study reports. TCRdb fed the PCR reads into MiXCR, producing one record per CDR3 protein. In the table there are around 370,000 distinct CDR3 sequences, 10% of which are singletons. The sequenced sample was PBMCs from the stem cell graft donor, obtained from the stem cell graft. This rearrangement joins TRBV20-1 to TRBJ2-7; 10 bases fit TRBD2. The source of this sequence is a human donor who donated a stem cell graft to a child with acute lymphoblastic leukemia. CDR3 sequence: CSARFLAGVPYEQYF. The CDR3 DNA reads as TGCAGTGCTAGATTTCTAGCGGGAGTTCCCTACGAGCAGTACTTC.